This TCR beta chain originates from a study of blood T cell repertoires in COVID-19. Method: immunoSEQ multiplex PCR; TCRdb's copy keeps in-frame clones and lacks some. The data hold about half a million clones, with 75% to 90% observed a single time. This CDR3 region has 16 residues. The V gene's germline CDR1 is SGHDT and CDR2 YYEEEE. J gave up 4 bases and V 2 bases, and 7 bases lay outside the gene matches. This TCR was sampled from a human donor in a cohort sampled during active COVID-19. The chain has TRBV5-6 and TRBJ2-2; TRBD1 matches 8 bases. The sequenced material came from peripheral blood. DNA for the CDR3: TGTGCCAGCAGCTTACCCCCAGGGGGCGGCACCGGGGAGCTGTTTTTT. Translating it yields CASSLPPGGGTGELFF.